A single sample is the source of the 22 T cell receptor beta chains below, sequenced in a study of shared clonotypes between healthy human individuals. Profiled with immunoSEQ multiplex PCR; TCRdb holds only in-frame clones, not every one. The sample lists a few million clones; approximately 93% were seen once. The material sequenced was naive CD4+ T cells from PBMCs. Subset described: CD45RA+ positively selected. The source is a young man in good health. Some clones in this sample may be carry-over from other donors' samples.

The chain combines TRBV7-7 with TRBJ2-3, with a weak D call TRBD1 (6 bases). Germline V CDR1 and CDR2: SSHAT, FNYEAQ (reference sequence). Trimming stripped 2 bases from V and 6 bases from J, with 15 bases between. The CDR3 runs 15 residues. CDR3 residues: CASSLSQGLMDTQYF. DNA of the CDR3: TGTGCCAGCAGCTTATCGCAGGGGCTCATGGATACGCAGTATTTT.

Comments on this clone: Other DNA sequences in the sample encode the same CDR3. The rearrangement uses TRBV4-1 and TRBJ1-5, with a possible D match to TRBD1 (5 bases). Looked up from germline, CDR1 is MGHRA and CDR2 is YSYEKL. CDR3 length: 14 amino acids. V was shortened by 1 base and J by 4 bases, with 8 bases between the two germline ends. CDR3: CASSQVGGNQPQHF. CDR3 DNA sequence: TGCGCCAGCAGCCAAGTGGGGGGGAATCAGCCCCAGCATTTT.

This clone was recorded only once. V usage is TRBV6-5 and J usage is TRBJ1-5; D is undetermined. Germline CDR1 is MNHEY and CDR2 is SVGAGI. This CDR3 contains 14 residues. The ends were cut back, 10 bases at V and 1 base at J, with 14 bases in the middle. CDR3 nucleotides: TGTGCCACAGCGTCTCGGTGGAGCAATCAGCCCCAGCATTTT. Translation: CATASRWSNQPQHF.

This clone was found once. This chain joins TRBV21-1 and TRBJ2-7. TRBV21-1 is marked as a pseudogene. This CDR3 comprises 15 residues. The CDR3 is CASSNCGCPCDEQYF. CDR3 sequence (DNA): TGTGCCAGCAGCAATTGTGGTTGCCCCTGTGACGAGCAGTACTTC.

The count of this clone is one. This chain links TRBV5-8 with TRBJ1-2, with 11 bases lining up with TRBD1. This CDR3 has 16 residues. The V gene end was trimmed by 3 bases and the J gene end by 0 bases; junction bases not matched to a gene: 4. CDR1 is SGHTS and CDR2 is YDEGEE in the germline V gene. CDR3 DNA: TGTGCCAGCAGCTCGAGGGGACAGGGGGCTAACTATGGCTACACCTTC. This gives the protein CASSSRGQGANYGYTF.

As for this clone: The sample contains more than one DNA sequence encoding this CDR3. The V call is TRBV5-8, the J call TRBJ1-5, with 9 positions matching TRBD1. CDR1 SGHTS and CDR2 YDEGEE come from the germline V gene. The length of the CDR3 is 14 residues. V was pared by 4 bases and J by 4 bases, with 3 bases of the junction left unmatched. The CDR3 loop reads CASSPGTGNQPQHF. The CDR3 nucleotides are TGTGCCAGCAGCCCCGGGACAGGGAATCAGCCCCAGCATTTT. Combining the CDR3 with reference TRBV5-8 and TRBJ1-5 gives the whole variable domain EAGVTQSPTHLIKTRGQQATLRCSPISGHTSVYWYQQALGLGLQFLLWYDEGEERNRGNFPPRFSGRQFPNYSSELNVNALELEDSALYLCASSPGTGNQPQHFGDGTRLSIL.

The genes are TRBV7-9 and TRBJ2-3, with 11 bases lining up with TRBD2. Germline V gene sequence: CDR1 SEHNR, CDR2 FQNEAQ (reference sequence). The CDR3 is made up of 16 amino acids. V gave up 5 bases and J gave up 2 bases; unmatched junction bases: 6. Here the CDR3 DNA reads TGTGCCAGCAGCATGGGACTAGCGGACTACACAGATACGCAGTATTTT. It translates to CASSMGLADYTDTQYF.

About this clone: The same CDR3 also results from other DNA sequences found in this sample. V usage is TRBV2 and J usage is TRBJ1-5; D is ambiguous. The CDR3 totals 13 residues. V lost 3 bases, J lost 4 bases, and 7 bases lay in between. CDR1 and CDR2 (germline): SNHLY, FYNNEI. CDR3 amino acids: CASSDEVNQPQHF. DNA of the CDR3: TGTGCCAGCAGTGATGAGGTTAATCAGCCCCAGCATTTT.

The CDR3 nucleotides are TGTGCCAGCAGTTCTCGGACCCTCGGGGATACGCAGTATTTT. Translating it yields CASSSRTLGDTQYF. This rearrangement joins TRBV28 to TRBJ2-3; D not certain. Germline V gene lookup returns CDR1 MDHEN and CDR2 SYDVKM. Trimming stripped 4 bases from V and 6 bases from J, with 14 bases between. The CDR3 covers 14 residues.

V gene TRBV28 combines with J gene TRBJ2-2; no reliable D call. Germline V lookup: CDR1 MDHEN, CDR2 SYDVKM. The CDR3 runs to 15 residues. The V and J ends lost 6 bases and 5 bases respectively, with 16 bases between them. The CDR3: CASSRFVRLTGELFF. The DNA of the CDR3 is TGTGCCAGCAGCCGATTTGTTCGGTTGACCGGGGAGCTGTTTTTT.

The gene calls are TRBV29-1 and TRBJ2-1; no reliable D call. The CDR3 has 15 amino acids. CDR1 is SQVTM and CDR2 is ANQGSEA in the germline V gene. V lost 4 bases and J 6 bases, leaving 19 bases between the germline ends. CDR3 protein: CSVVTPTLWRNEQFF. In DNA, the CDR3 is TGCAGCGTTGTAACACCTACTCTCTGGCGCAATGAGCAGTTCTTC.

This clone was recorded once. The CDR3 region is CASSLDGGPNQPQHF. CDR3 bases: TGTGCCAGCAGCTTAGACGGAGGGCCTAATCAGCCCCAGCATTTT. The genes are TRBV11-2 and TRBJ1-5; D gene ambiguous. Germline CDR1 SGHAT, CDR2 FQNNGV. The CDR3 has 15 residues. Between the trimmed V and J ends, which lost 0 bases and 4 bases, there was a span of 10 bases. The full variable domain, with the rest looked up from reference TRBV11-2 and TRBJ1-5, is EAGVAQSPRYKIIEKRQSVAFWCNPISGHATLYWYQQILGQGPKLLIQFQNNGVVDDSQLPKDRFSAERLKGVDSTLKIQPAKLEDSAVYLCASSLDGGPNQPQHFGDGTRLSIL.

The rearrangement joins TRBV6-5 to TRBJ2-1, with 11 bases fitting TRBD2. Germline values: CDR1 MNHEY, CDR2 SVGAGI. CDR3 length: 15 amino acids. The V gene end was trimmed by 1 base and the J gene end by 9 bases; junction bases not matched to a gene: 5. This CDR3 is CASSYLTSGSSEQFF. The CDR3 nucleotides are TGTGCCAGCAGTTACTTAACTAGCGGGAGTAGTGAGCAGTTCTTC.

This chain joins TRBV10-3 and TRBJ2-5; 7 nucleotides align to TRBD1. V trimming: 10 bases; J trimming: 0 bases; junction bases outside the gene matches: 5. Germline values: CDR1 ENHRY, CDR2 SYGVKD. There are 13 residues in the CDR3. CDR3 coding DNA: TGTGCCACCGAAACAGGGGACCAAGAGACCCAGTACTTC. It translates to CATETGDQETQYF.

The rearrangement links TRBV21-1 to TRBJ2-7; the table assigns TRBD2, which was not confirmed against the DNA. TRBV21-1 is assigned pseudogene status. The CDR3 runs 12 residues. The CDR3 loop is CASSNSGYEQYF. The CDR3 DNA sequence: TGTGCCAGCAGCAATAGCGGTTACGAGCAGTACTTC.

The V gene is TRBV18, the J gene TRBJ2-3; TRBD1 matches at 8 bases. V shed 6 bases and J 3 bases; nucleotides not matched to a gene: 11. CDR1 KGHSH and CDR2 LQKENI come from the germline V gene. The CDR3 has 16 amino acids. CDR3 DNA sequence: TGTGCCAGCTCTCTCATACAGGGGGTCGGTACAGATACGCAGTATTTT. This encodes CASSLIQGVGTDTQYF. Full variable domain (outside the CDR3, taken from reference TRBV18 and TRBJ2-3): NAGVMQNPRHLVRRRGQEARLRCSPMKGHSHVYWYRQLPEEGLKFMVYLQKENIIDESGMPKERFSAEFPKEGPSILRIQQVVRGDSAAYFCASSLIQGVGTDTQYFGPGTRLTVL.

The chain recombines TRBV6-5 with TRBJ2-7; 10 nucleotides line up with TRBD2. Germline V CDR1 and CDR2: MNHEY, SVGAGI. The CDR3 totals 14 residues. V shed 7 bases and J 6 bases; nucleotides not matched to a gene: 9. The CDR3 loop is CASTNSGRTREQYF. In DNA form, the CDR3 reads TGTGCCAGCACAAATAGCGGGAGGACGCGCGAGCAGTACTTC.

V gene TRBV7-9 combines with J gene TRBJ2-5; D is ambiguous. Trimming shortened V by 0 bases and J by 5 bases, and 16 bases separated the two germline ends. Germline CDR1 is SEHNR and CDR2 is FQNEAQ (reference sequence). The CDR3 runs 16 residues. The CDR3 sequence is CASSLALWGIAETQYF. The CDR3 DNA reads as TGTGCCAGCAGCTTAGCGCTATGGGGAATTGCGGAGACCCAGTACTTC.

This clone was seen a single time. This chain links TRBV7-2 with TRBJ2-5; D is ambiguous. The V end lost 5 bases, the J end lost 5 bases, and 15 bases lay between the germline ends. Germline CDR1 reads SGHTA; CDR2 reads FQGNSA. The CDR3 length is 14 residues. CDR3: CASSLQGRKETQYF. CDR3 coding DNA: TGTGCCAGCAGCCTCCAAGGGCGGAAGGAGACCCAGTACTTC.

V gene TRBV27 combines with J gene TRBJ1-3, with D maybe TRBD1 (5 bases). Germline CDR1 is MNHEY and CDR2 is SMNVEV (reference sequence). This CDR3 is built from 15 residues. The ends were cut back, 5 bases at V and 2 bases at J, with 13 bases in the middle. The CDR3 nucleotides read TGTGCCAGCAGTCCGCGCAGGGAACCTGGAAACACCATATATTTT. Translated, it gives CASSPRREPGNTIYF.

The J gene is TRBJ1-2, the V gene TRBV30, with D unclear. This CDR3 comprises 12 residues. V dropped 2 bases and J dropped 7 bases, with 11 bases sitting between them. Germline-derived CDR1 and CDR2 are GTSNPN and SVGIG (reference sequence). DNA for the CDR3: TGTGCCTGGAGTACCCCGTTTCGTGGCTACACCTTC. Protein: CAWSTPFRGYTF. Complete variable domain (other parts from reference TRBV30 and TRBJ1-2): SQTIHQWPATLVQPVGSPLSLECTVEGTSNPNLYWYRQAAGRGLQLLFYSVGIGQISSEVPQNLSASRPQDRQFILSSKKLLLSDSGFYLCAWSTPFRGYTFGSGTRLTVV.

The J gene is TRBJ2-7, the V gene TRBV7-2, with D unclear. V was shortened by 8 bases and J by 0 bases, with 14 bases between the two germline ends. Per germline, CDR1 SGHTA and CDR2 FQGNSA. The CDR3 is 14 amino acids. CDR3 in amino acids: CASSAWGSSYEQYF. The CDR3 DNA reads TGTGCCAGCTCCGCCTGGGGTAGCTCCTACGAGCAGTACTTC.